The clone carrying this TCR beta chain was counted a single time. Its specificity is unknown. CD4+ cells underwent separation, giving CD45RA+ naive and CD45RA-negative memory subsets. The data originate from a study of shared clonotypes between healthy human individuals. V gave up 4 bases and J gave up 0 bases; unmatched junction bases: 5. The CDR3 totals 16 residues. Germline V gene sequence: CDR1 MDHEN, CDR2 SYDVKM. Study results and caveats: Rarefaction gave evidence that sorted-subset sequencing remained incomplete despite large depth.

The assay ran at deep level. In the original workflow: Junction-only sequences produced by ImmunoSEQ had no quality scores, so filtering differed. Clones were sequenced by immunoSEQ multiplex PCR, and TCRdb holds only the in-frame ones, with some missing. Clonal size and the V and J genes are those of that table, whereas D and trimming came from the DNA. In the table there are 1,400,000 or so clones, around 98.5% of which are singletons. The sequencing sample was made of naive CD4+ T cells sorted from blood. Regarding subset: CD45RA+ positively selected. The sequence was obtained from a man in his thirties or forties in good health. The chain uses TRBV28 and TRBJ2-1; TRBD2 matches 8 bases. Here the CDR3 DNA reads TGTGCCAGCAGTTCACGGGGGGGGAACTCCTACAATGAGCAGTTCTTC. Translated: CASSSRGGNSYNEQFF.